One T cell receptor beta chain is described in this entry. Its specific antigen is unknown. A junction end diverges from the germline sequence, so it may reflect a read error. These data belong to a study of blood T cell repertoires in COVID-19 (dated by TCRdb to 2019 to 2021). General notes on the study: The collaborator samples originated in the United States, Italy and Spain and spanned the acute and convalescent phases of COVID-19. The sample metadata nearly always contained a de-identified subject ID, COVID-19 status, age in years and sex. The samples were drawn from two sources: the first 160 participants of the ongoing ImmuneRACE study, and fewer than 1,500 subjects contributed by 6 global collaborators. Deeply sampled blood TCRbeta repertoires from subjects exposed to, actively infected with, or recovered from COVID-19 were included in the dataset. The material from the prospective study consisted of cDNA or gDNA derived from T cells, B-cell-depleted T cells, or PBMCs. A freely available public database, intended as a resource for researchers studying the immune response to SARS-CoV-2, is where the repertoires were released. Where available, HLA class I and class II types were taken from metadata supplied by the sample provider and were not determined by assay-based typing.

Overall study results and their limits: How much clinical and demographic metadata was included differed by source and by participant, and the metadata was provided uncurated.

The immunoSEQ Assay, a bias-controlled multiplex PCR, was used to amplify TCRbeta CDR3 regions from genomic DNA. The authors' analysis ran thus. Within the assay, amplification of reference gene primers was used to estimate how many nucleated cells each sample contained. To quantify the absolute abundance of each unique TCRbeta CDR3 rearrangement, sequence reads were collapsed and filtered. For each sample, productive Simpson clonality was calculated as the square root of Simpson's diversity index over productive rearrangements. TCRdb holds this immuneACCESS table with in-frame rearrangements only. Some clones are missing; in checked studies, unresolved V genes explain under half, and the rest has no known cause. The V and J calls and clone size come from that table; D and trimming were worked out from the DNA. Present in this sample are about 260,000 clones, around nine tenths of which were seen just once. Approximately 9.8% of the sample rests with the top ten.

Samples from volunteer blood donors who had recovered from COVID-19 were contributed by a second Seattle source. Whole blood was collected in K2EDTA tubes by collaborating institutions according to the institutions' own protocols. Collaborator samples were shipped for TCRbeta analysis as frozen whole blood, isolated PBMCs, or DNA extracted from either sample type. Taken from cysteine to phenylalanine, the CDR3 has 15 residues. Only CDR3 DNA is held: 45 bases, read in frame from base 1. From the germline V gene, CDR1 is ENHRY and CDR2 is SYGVKD. This clonotype originated in a middle-aged man who had recovered from COVID-19. Sequencing was performed on peripheral blood. The V and J genes are TRBV10-3 and TRBJ2-7, and perhaps TRBD2 as D gene, on 7 matching bases. In nucleotides, the sequence is TGTGCCATCACTGAGGGGGGGGCTCGGGGCTACGAGCAGTACTTC. Its product reads: CAITEGGARGYEQYF.